These 8 T cell receptor beta chains share one sample of origin, sequenced in a study of cytomegalovirus exposure and HLA in healthy donors. PCR was performed using 60 Vbeta and 13 Jbeta primers. This table comes from immunoSEQ multiplex PCR, and its TCRdb copy is limited to in-frame clones, with some not included. This repertoire shows 95,000 to 110,000 clones, around a tenth found once; its top ten account for 5.8%. The sample taken for sequencing was PBMCs. The receptors derive from a man aged 35-49 years in good health and CMV-seropositive.

This clone was observed a handful of times. J is TRBJ2-5 and V is TRBV4-1; D not certain. V lost 0 bases, J lost 3 bases, and 14 bases lay in between. Germline V gene sequence: CDR1 MGHRA, CDR2 YSYEKL. This CDR3 is 16 amino acids long. The CDR3 DNA follows: TGCGCCAGCAGCCAAGACGCTAGTGGAGTCAAAGAGACCCAGTACTTC. Translating gives CASSQDASGVKETQYF.

A few counts support this clone. The chain carries TRBV7-3 and TRBJ2-1; tentatively, D is TRBD1 (7 bases). The germline V and J ends were trimmed by 1 base and 9 bases, with 13 bases remaining between them. In germline, CDR1 is SGHTA, CDR2 FQGTGA. The CDR3 contains 14 residues. CDR3 DNA sequence: TGTGCCAGCAGCTTAAGGCAGGGGGGTTCTGAGCAGTTCTTC. This encodes CASSLRQGGSEQFF.

The table lists this clone with a few counts. This sequence joins TRBV5-4 and TRBJ2-1; 14 bases match TRBD2. The CDR3 extends over 17 amino acids. V shed 2 bases and J 8 bases; nucleotides not matched to a gene: 9. Germline lookup yields CDR1 SGHNT and CDR2 YYREEE (reference sequence). The CDR3 nucleotides are TGTGCCAGCAGCTTACAAACCGGGACTAGCGGGAGATATGAGCAGTTCTTC. It translates to CASSLQTGTSGRYEQFF.

This chain connects TRBV28 to TRBJ2-7; 10 bases match TRBD2. Germline CDR1 and CDR2: MDHEN and SYDVKM. The CDR3 runs to 14 residues. J gave up 4 bases and V 6 bases, and 6 bases lay outside the gene matches. For the CDR3, the DNA is TGTGCCAGCAGCGACAATAGCGGGAGGTACGAGCAGTACTTC. Residues: CASSDNSGRYEQYF.

The gene calls are TRBV7-8 and TRBJ2-4; 14 bases align to TRBD2. CDR1 is SGHVS and CDR2 is FQNEAQ in the germline V gene. V was clipped by 5 bases and J by 1 base; unmatched bases: 13. This CDR3 has 20 residues. CDR3 sequence: CASSPGLGLAGVEAKNIQYF. In DNA, the CDR3 is TGTGCCAGCAGCCCCGGACTGGGACTAGCGGGAGTTGAGGCCAAAAACATTCAGTACTTC.

This clone appeared a few times. This sequence joins TRBV6-4 and TRBJ2-2; 8 bases are a match to TRBD1. Trimming at V came to 1 base and at J to 5 bases, leaving 6 bases not matched to a gene. Germline V gene data show CDR1 as MRHNA and CDR2 as SNTAGT. The CDR3 is made up of 16 amino acids. In DNA, the CDR3 is TGTGCCAGCAGTGACTACGGACAGGGAGGAACCGGGGAGCTGTTTTTT. Translated, it gives CASSDYGQGGTGELFF.

The rearrangement uses TRBV2 and TRBJ2-7, with a possible D match to TRBD1 (6 bases). This CDR3 comprises 14 residues. Germline V gene data show CDR1 as SNHLY and CDR2 as FYNNEI. The CDR3 is CVLREGEWPYEQYF. The CDR3 DNA sequence: TGTGTCCTCAGAGAGGGGGAGTGGCCCTACGAGCAGTACTTC.

This chain connects TRBV11-3 to TRBJ1-6; D gene ambiguous. The CDR3 spans 13 residues. Germline V gives CDR1 SGHNT, CDR2 YENEEA. V was clipped by 3 bases and J by 7 bases, with 7 bases between them. The CDR3 sequence: CASSLNRNSPLHF. Here the CDR3 DNA reads TGTGCCAGCAGCTTGAATCGGAATTCACCCCTCCACTTT.